The rows below give T cell receptor beta chains drawn from one sample of a study of cytomegalovirus exposure and HLA in healthy donors. TCRdb keeps only in-frame clones here, not all; method: immunoSEQ multiplex PCR. The sample has under 200,000 clones, around 83% seen once. The sample comprised PBMCs. These receptors all stem from a woman aged 18-29 years in good health and CMV-seronegative. The CDR3 runs from the conserved cysteine through the conserved F or W. Fields, in order: CDR3 DNA, CDR3 protein, clone size, J gene, V gene, D gene. A D gene is named only where the DNA matches it firmly. A row's size may be missing; if present it is once, few, many or a size class.

TGTGCCAGCGGCTGGGACAGCTCTAGCACAGATACGCAGTATTTT | CASGWDSSSTDTQYF | NA | TRBJ2-3 | TRBV6-5 | TRBD1
TGTGCCAGCAGTAGCCGTTCGGGACTCGGCCTCCATGAGCAGTTCTTC | CASSSRSGLGLHEQFF | NA | TRBJ2-1 | TRBV27 | NA
TGTGCCAGCAGCTTAGGCTCCCAGTCTAAACTGTTTTTT | CASSLGSQSKLFF | NA | TRBJ1-4 | TRBV7-9 | NA
TGTGCCAGCAGTGCCCGGGACAGGGGATCTGAAGCTTTCTTT | CASSARDRGSEAFF | NA | TRBJ1-1 | TRBV6-5 | TRBD1
TGCAGCGTTGAACAAACAGGGGGCTCGAACACCGGGGAGCTGTTTTTT | CSVEQTGGSNTGELFF | NA | TRBJ2-2 | TRBV29-1 | TRBD1
TGCGCCAGCAGCTTGTACCTAGCGGCTTCCTACGAGCAGTACTTC | CASSLYLAASYEQYF | NA | TRBJ2-7 | TRBV5-1 | TRBD2
TGCGCCAGCAGCTTGGAGGCGGCAGGGGGTTATACGGGCTACACCTTC | CASSLEAAGGYTGYTF | NA | TRBJ1-2 | TRBV5-1 | TRBD1
TGTGCCAGCAGCTTAGAAAGTGGGGCGTTCTATGGCTACACCTTC | CASSLESGAFYGYTF | NA | TRBJ1-2 | TRBV7-9 | NA
TGTGCCACTCGAGCAGCGGACGGAAGGGCAAAAAACATTCAGTACTTC | CATRAADGRAKNIQYF | NA | TRBJ2-4 | TRBV5-8 | NA
TGTGCCAGCAGCTTAAGGGGGACAGGGGGCATCTATGGCTACACCTTC | CASSLRGTGGIYGYTF | NA | TRBJ1-2 | TRBV7-9 | TRBD1
TGCAGCGTTCAGGGTAACTATGGCTACACCTTC | CSVQGNYGYTF | NA | TRBJ1-2 | TRBV29-1 | NA
TGTGCCAGCAGCTTGCGGGAGGGCCTCAATGAGCAGTTCTTC | CASSLREGLNEQFF | NA | TRBJ2-1 | TRBV7-9 | TRBD2
TGTGCCAGTAGTAGTGCAGGGAACGAAGAATATGGCTACACCTTC | CASSSAGNEEYGYTF | NA | TRBJ1-2 | TRBV19 | NA
TGTGCCAGCAGCTCGACTAGCGAGAACACCGGGGAGCTGTTTTTT | CASSSTSENTGELFF | NA | TRBJ2-2 | TRBV13 | TRBD2
TGTGCCAGCAGCCTTCGGGGACTAGCGGACAATGAGCAGTTCTTC | CASSLRGLADNEQFF | NA | TRBJ2-1 | TRBV5-4 | TRBD2
TGTGCCAGCAGCCCACATCATCAGGGCTGGACCGGGGAGCTGTTTTTT | CASSPHHQGWTGELFF | NA | TRBJ2-2 | TRBV9 | NA
TGTGCCAGTAGTATTTTAACAGGGGGCTCCTATGGCTACACCTTC | CASSILTGGSYGYTF | NA | TRBJ1-2 | TRBV19 | TRBD1
TGTGCTAGCAGCTTAGCCCACACAGATACGCAGTATTTT | CASSLAHTDTQYF | NA | TRBJ2-3 | TRBV7-7 | NA
TGCAGCGTTCTGACAGGGGGCGAACCTGAAGCTTTCTTT | CSVLTGGEPEAFF | NA | TRBJ1-1 | TRBV29-1 | TRBD1
TGTGCCAGCAGTTCTCGACAGGGAAGGGGAACCTACGAGCAGTACTTC | CASSSRQGRGTYEQYF | NA | TRBJ2-7 | TRBV6-5 | TRBD1
TGCGCCAGCAGCGCTGGGACTAGCAGTCCCAATGAGCAGTTCTTC | CASSAGTSSPNEQFF | NA | TRBJ2-1 | TRBV5-1 | TRBD2
TGTGCCAGCAGCGTAGGGACAGGAACCTCTCAAGAGACCCAGTACTTC | CASSVGTGTSQETQYF | NA | TRBJ2-5 | TRBV9 | TRBD1
TGTGCCAGCAGCCCGAGTAGCGAGATCTACGAGCAGTACTTC | CASSPSSEIYEQYF | NA | TRBJ2-7 | TRBV7-2 | NA
TGTGCCTGCAAGGGGGCCTTGGGCGAGCAGTACTTC | CACKGALGEQYF | NA | TRBJ2-7 | TRBV30 | TRBD1
TGTGCCAGCAGTCTCCCGGGACAGGGAGGCGGTGAGCAGTTCTTC | CASSLPGQGGGEQFF | once | TRBJ2-1 | TRBV28 | TRBD1
TGTGCCAGCAGTGAACCGGACAGTCCTAGCTCCTACGAGCAGTACTTC | CASSEPDSPSSYEQYF | NA | TRBJ2-7 | TRBV6-1 | NA
TGTGCCTGGGTAGCGGGCCCCTACGAGCAGTACTTC | CAWVAGPYEQYF | NA | TRBJ2-7 | TRBV30 | TRBD2
TGTGCCAGCAGCGTAGGATCAGGGGGCAACACCGGGGAGCTGTTTTTT | CASSVGSGGNTGELFF | once | TRBJ2-2 | TRBV9 | TRBD1
TGTGCCAGCAGTTACTCCGATACAGGCCGCTATGGCTACACCTTC | CASSYSDTGRYGYTF | few | TRBJ1-2 | TRBV6-5 | NA
TGTGCCAGCAGTAAAACTAGCGGAAGCTCCTACGAGCAGTACTTC | CASSKTSGSSYEQYF | NA | TRBJ2-7 | TRBV28 | TRBD2
TGTGCCAGTAGCCTCGGGGGTGGCTACACCTTC | CASSLGGGYTF | NA | TRBJ1-2 | TRBV19 | NA
TGTGCCAGCAGCTTGGGGCAGGCCCCCTCTGGGGCCAACGTCCTGACTTTC | CASSLGQAPSGANVLTF | NA | TRBJ2-6 | TRBV11-3 | NA
TGTGCCAGCAGCTTAAGAGGGTCCGGTCAGCCCCAGCATTTT | CASSLRGSGQPQHF | NA | TRBJ1-5 | TRBV5-8 | NA
TGTGCCAGCAGCTTGCTAGTCGGCTACGAGCAGTACTTC | CASSLLVGYEQYF | NA | TRBJ2-7 | TRBV5-5 | NA
TGTGCCAGCAGCCCCAGCGGGGACTCAGCAGGCGAGCAGTACTTC | CASSPSGDSAGEQYF | NA | TRBJ2-7 | TRBV7-9 | TRBD2
TGTGCCAGCAGCTTCTCCCTATCGGGTGAGCAGTTCTTC | CASSFSLSGEQFF | NA | TRBJ2-1 | TRBV7-2 | NA
TGTGCCAGCAGCTTAGTAGCGGCCCAAGAGACCCAGTACTTC | CASSLVAAQETQYF | NA | TRBJ2-5 | TRBV7-9 | NA